The rows below give T cell receptor beta chains drawn from one sample of a study of CD8 T cells in ankylosing spondylitis. TCRdb reprocessed the 5' RACE reads via MiXCR and lists one record per CDR3 protein. This sample has fewer than 650,000 distinct CDR3 sequences, with more than 9.5% found just once. The sample comprised blood, either unsorted or a sorted T cell fraction (not recorded which). These receptors were collected from a male donor with ankylosing spondylitis. CDR3s include the opening cysteine and the closing phenylalanine or tryptophan. The D gene is left open where the match is weak. A row's size may be missing; if present it is once, few, many or a size class.

TRBV7-9	15	TRBJ2-3	-	few	CASSRNRVPTDTQYF	TGTGCCAGCAGCAGAAACAGGGTCCCCACAGATACGCAGTATTTT
TRBV7-9	15	TRBJ2-1	TRBD1	many	CASSNGQGAHNEQFF	TGTGCCAGCAGCAACGGACAGGGGGCTCACAATGAGCAGTTCTTC
TRBV20-1	13	TRBJ1-5	-	many	CSARGDGNQPQHF	TGCAGTGCTAGGGGGGACGGAAATCAGCCCCAGCATTTT
TRBV29-1	10	TRBJ2-7	TRBD2	-	CSVREGEQYF	TGCAGCGTTAGGGAGGGGGAGCAGTACTTC
TRBV4-2	15	TRBJ1-6	TRBD1	few	CASSQDRGTNSPLHF	TGTGCCAGCAGCCAGGACAGGGGTACAAATTCACCCCTCCACTTT
TRBV5-1	16	TRBJ2-1	TRBD2	many	CASSPQLAGVSSEQFF	TGCGCCAGCAGCCCCCAACTAGCGGGAGTCTCGAGTGAGCAGTTCTTC
TRBV29-1	13	TRBJ2-3	-	few	CSGGQILTDTQYF	TGCAGCGGTGGACAAATACTCACAGATACGCAGTATTTT
TRBV5-1	15	TRBJ2-3	-	-	CASSLESRGTDTQYF	TGCGCCAGCAGCTTGGAATCAAGGGGCACAGATACGCAGTATTTT
TRBV20-1	12	TRBJ2-1	TRBD2	few	CSTSGNYNEQFF	TGCAGTACTAGCGGGAATTACAATGAGCAGTTCTTC
TRBV7-9	17	TRBJ1-3	-	few	CASSYGPTTQFGNTIYF	TGTGCCAGCAGCTACGGGCCCACTACCCAGTTTGGAAACACCATATATTTT
TRBV9	12	TRBJ2-1	-	few	CASSVESYEQFF	TGTGCCAGCAGCGTAGAAAGTTATGAGCAGTTCTTC
TRBV7-9	16	TRBJ1-2	-	-	CASSLDRQLVSEGYTF	TGTGCCAGCAGCTTAGATCGTCAGCTCGTTTCGGAAGGCTACACCTTC
TRBV4-2	15	TRBJ1-4	-	-	CASSQGLGRSEKLFF	TGTGCCAGCAGCCAAGGACTGGGTCGGAGTGAAAAACTGTTTTTT
TRBV7-9	15	TRBJ2-3	-	few	CASSLGWDPADTQYF	TGTGCCAGCAGCTTAGGGTGGGACCCAGCAGATACGCAGTATTTT
TRBV20-1	15	TRBJ2-3	TRBD2	few	CSALPGTSATDTQYF	TGCAGTGCCCTTCCCGGGACTAGCGCCACAGATACGCAGTATTTT
TRBV11-3	16	TRBJ2-1	TRBD2	-	CASSRASGFQDNEQFF	TGTGCCAGCAGCAGGGCTAGCGGCTTCCAAGACAATGAGCAGTTCTTC
TRBV10-3	15	TRBJ2-5	-	few	CAISGRDSKEETQYF	TGTGCCATCAGTGGCCGGGACTCGAAGGAAGAGACCCAGTACTTC
TRBV11-1	18	TRBJ2-1	TRBD2	-	CASSPTVLAGGIYNEQFF	TGTGCCAGCAGCCCTACCGTCCTAGCGGGAGGTATCTACAATGAGCAGTTCTTC
TRBV12-5	12	TRBJ1-5	-	few	CASGVLGQPQHF	TGTGCTAGTGGGGTGTTAGGTCAGCCCCAGCATTTT
TRBV5-8	13	TRBJ2-1	-	many	CASSSETRNEQFF	TGTGCCAGCAGCTCCGAGACACGCAATGAGCAGTTCTTC
TRBV12-3/TRBV12-4	12	TRBJ1-3	-	many	CASSQDRNTIYF	TGTGCCAGCAGTCAGGACAGAAACACCATATATTTT
TRBV27	16	TRBJ2-3	-	few	CASSLFVGLGTDTQYF	TGTGCCAGCAGTTTATTCGTGGGTTTGGGTACAGATACGCAGTATTTT
TRBV3-1	17	TRBJ2-5	-	few	CASSLSEEWTARETQYF	TGTGCCAGCAGCCTCTCAGAGGAATGGACAGCGAGAGAGACCCAGTACTTC
TRBV5-1	15	TRBJ1-6	-	few	CASSLVGGRNSPLHF	TGCGCCAGCAGCTTGGTCGGGGGGCGGAACTCACCCCTCCACTTT
TRBV5-1	16	TRBJ1-2	-	few	CASSSTLGSGLRGYTF	TGCGCCAGCAGCTCTACGTTAGGCTCAGGATTGAGAGGCTACACCTTC
TRBV14	15	TRBJ2-1	-	-	CASSPIWGLNNEQFF	TGTGCCAGCAGCCCAATTTGGGGACTCAACAATGAGCAGTTCTTC
TRBV20-1	15	TRBJ2-3	TRBD2	few	CSARGTSGGRDTQYF	TGCAGTGCTAGGGGTACTAGCGGGGGAAGGGATACGCAGTATTTT
TRBV20-1	14	TRBJ2-5	-	few	CSASKLRAQETQYF	TGCAGTGCTAGCAAATTAAGGGCCCAAGAGACCCAGTACTTC
TRBV15	15	TRBJ2-1	-	many	CATSRVTGIYNEQFF	TGTGCCACCAGCAGAGTTACAGGGATCTACAATGAGCAGTTCTTC
TRBV12-3/TRBV12-4	16	TRBJ2-1	TRBD2	many	CASRSPSGTTFNEQFF	TGTGCCAGCCGCTCTCCCTCCGGGACTACCTTCAATGAGCAGTTCTTC
TRBV5-1	16	TRBJ2-7	TRBD2	-	CASSWGLAELRFEQYF	TGCGCCAGCAGCTGGGGACTAGCGGAGCTGAGATTCGAGCAGTACTTC
TRBV3-1	14	TRBJ1-1	-	-	CASSPKSGNTEAFF	TGTGCCAGCAGCCCTAAATCTGGGAACACTGAAGCTTTCTTT
TRBV4-2	12	TRBJ2-1	-	few	CASSQYDNEQFF	TGTGCCAGCAGCCAATACGACAATGAGCAGTTCTTC
TRBV5-1	14	TRBJ1-2	-	-	CASSGGGPNYGYTF	TGCGCCAGCAGCGGTGGGGGTCCTAACTATGGCTACACCTTC
TRBV5-1	14	TRBJ1-1	TRBD1	-	CASSVGQGNTEAFF	TGCGCCAGCAGCGTGGGACAGGGGAACACTGAAGCTTTCTTT
TRBV3-1	15	TRBJ1-6	-	-	CASSNGWSYNSPLHF	TGTGCCAGCAGCAATGGGTGGTCCTATAATTCACCCCTCCACTTT
TRBV6-1	14	TRBJ2-2	TRBD2	few	CAASWEGPTGELFF	TGTGCCGCCTCCTGGGAGGGGCCAACCGGGGAGCTGTTTTTT
TRBV20-1	14	TRBJ2-1	TRBD2	few	CSARVLAGGGEQFF	TGCAGTGCTAGAGTACTAGCGGGGGGCGGTGAGCAGTTCTTC
TRBV20-1	13	TRBJ2-3	-	many	CSARSPSEDTQYF	TGCAGTGCCAGGTCCCCTAGCGAAGATACGCAGTATTTT
TRBV10-3	14	TRBJ2-1	TRBD2	-	CATERAGDGNEQFF	TGTGCCACCGAGCGAGCGGGAGATGGGAATGAGCAGTTCTTC
TRBV12-5	14	TRBJ1-4	TRBD1	few	CASGPGTGNEKLFF	TGTGCTAGTGGTCCCGGGACAGGAAATGAAAAACTGTTTTTT
TRBV29-1	13	TRBJ1-1	TRBD1	-	CSLWDRGGTEAFF	TGCAGCCTGTGGGACAGGGGTGGTACTGAAGCTTTCTTT
TRBV4-2	15	TRBJ2-3	-	few	CASSPQLGGTDTQYF	TGTGCCAGCAGCCCGCAATTAGGGGGCACAGATACGCAGTATTTT